Detailed here is one TCR beta chain. This sample is part of a study of T cell changes during pregnancy in multiple sclerosis. Generated by immunoSEQ multiplex PCR, the TCRdb table keeps only in-frame clones and is missing some. The sample lists fewer than 85,000 clones; just over 90% were seen once. The J segment lost 5 bases and the V segment lost 4 bases, leaving 4 bases of the junction unmatched. The CDR3 runs to 16 residues. Germline loops: CDR1 SGDLS, CDR2 YYNGEE. The chain employs TRBV9 and TRBJ2-2; TRBD2 matches at 14 bases. This material consisted of peripheral blood, taken in the second trimester of pregnancy. This TCR was sampled from a female donor with multiple sclerosis, enrolled in a pregnancy study. CDR3: CASSTRLAGGTGELFF. The CDR3 DNA reads as TGTGCCAGCAGCACCAGACTAGCGGGGGGGACCGGGGAGCTGTTTTTT. Filled out from reference TRBV9 and TRBJ2-2, the complete variable domain reads DSGVTQTPKHLITATGQRVTLRCSPRSGDLSVYWYQQSLDQGLQFLIQYYNGEERAKGNILERFSAQQFPDLHSELNLSSLELGDSALYFCASSTRLAGGTGELFFGEGSRLTVL.